This T cell receptor (beta chain) was identified in a study of blood T cell repertoires in COVID-19. Background on the study: Collection of acute and convalescent COVID-19 samples took place in the United States, Italy and Spain.

Seattle enrolled patients during active infection and tracked them longitudinally. The V and J ends lost 5 bases and 6 bases respectively, with 13 bases between them. Germline V gene sequence: CDR1 LNHDA, CDR2 SQIVND (reference sequence). CDR3 length: 14 residues. Under the authors' procedure: Estimated nucleated cell counts came from reference gene primer amplification. Here immunoSEQ multiplex PCR was the method, and the copy in TCRdb shows in-frame clones only, minus some. V and J calls and clone size are those listed in that table; D and trimming were worked out from the DNA. This table has tens of thousands of clones, just under 90% appearing once.

This sequence was found in a man in his forties with COVID-19, enrolled during active disease. Sequenced material: peripheral blood. This sequence joins TRBV19 and TRBJ2-2; D possibly corresponds to TRBD2 (6 bases). Here the CDR3 reads CASSVQGEAGELFF. For the CDR3, the DNA is TGTGCCAGTAGTGTTCAAGGGGAGGCCGGGGAGCTGTTTTTT.